These 13 T cell receptor beta chains were all obtained from the same sample, sequenced in a study of CD4+ T cells in melanoma. Clones were read by immunoSEQ multiplex PCR, and TCRdb kept only the in-frame ones, dropping some. This table holds 12,000 to 15,000 clones, over 55% found once. The sequenced sample was cells from a culture (not recorded whether cultured in vitro). The source is a human donor with melanoma.

The chain is built from TRBV11-2 and TRBJ1-2; D gene ambiguous. Per germline, CDR1 SGHAT and CDR2 FQNNGV. The CDR3 has 14 amino acids. V shed 0 bases and J shed 3 bases, with 8 bases lying between them. CDR3 nucleotide sequence: TGTGCCAGCAGCTTAGACGGGGATGACTATGGCTACACCTTC. Protein: CASSLDGDDYGYTF.

The V call is TRBV9, the J call TRBJ2-1, with D possibly being TRBD1 (5 bases). Germline assignment: CDR1 SGDLS and CDR2 YYNGEE. CDR3 size: 15 residues. Deletions cut 0 bases from V and 0 bases from J, with 7 bases between. Here the CDR3 reads CASSVGQGSYNEQFF. The DNA of the CDR3 is TGTGCCAGCAGCGTAGGGCAGGGCTCCTACAATGAGCAGTTCTTC.

This clone was observed a handful of times. J is TRBJ1-2 and V is TRBV9; D call uncertain. In germline, CDR1 is SGDLS, CDR2 YYNGEE. Trimming took off 4 bases at V and 5 bases at J, with 15 bases between the two ends. This CDR3 has 14 residues. CDR3 bases: TGTGCCAGCAGCCCCCAGGCCGGGCTGTATGGCTACACCTTC. Amino acid sequence: CASSPQAGLYGYTF.

V is TRBV5-5 and J is TRBJ1-2; D unclear. Trimming stripped 4 bases from V and 0 bases from J, with 16 bases between. The length of the CDR3 is 16 residues. CDR1 and CDR2 from the germline V gene are SGHKS and YYEKEE (reference sequence). The CDR3, as DNA: TGTGCCAGCAGCCCCGACTTGGGAGCTCCTAACTATGGCTACACCTTC. It translates to CASSPDLGAPNYGYTF. The entire variable domain, with the rest obtained from reference TRBV5-5 and TRBJ1-2, is as follows: DAGVTQSPTHLIKTRGQQVTLRCSPISGHKSVSWYQQVLGQGPQFIFQYYEKEERGRGNFPDRFSARQFPNYSSELNVNALLLGDSALYLCASSPDLGAPNYGYTFGSGTRLTVV.

The V call is TRBV5-1, the J call TRBJ2-3, with D unclear. Germline V gives CDR1 SGHRS, CDR2 YFSETQ. The V gene lost 1 base and the J gene lost 2 bases, with 8 bases spanning the gap. CDR3 length: 14 residues. In DNA form, the CDR3 reads TGCGCCAGCAGCTTGACTTTTCTCACAGATACGCAGTATTTT. It is translated as CASSLTFLTDTQYF.

The chain couples TRBV6-5 to TRBJ1-5; D call uncertain. Germline V gives CDR1 MNHEY, CDR2 SVGAGI. The V gene lost 2 bases and the J gene lost 0 bases, with 8 bases spanning the gap. This CDR3 is 15 amino acids long. The CDR3 DNA reads as TGTGCCAGCAGTTACAGCTATAATAGCAATCAGCCCCAGCATTTT. Translating gives CASSYSYNSNQPQHF.

This clone was observed a few times. V gene TRBV30 combines with J gene TRBJ2-2; 10 bases map to TRBD1. The ends lost 0 bases at V and 6 bases at J; junction bases unmatched: 4. Germline CDR1 reads GTSNPN; CDR2 reads SVGIG (reference sequence). This CDR3 spans 15 amino acids. CDR3 residues: CAWSVGQGLAGELFF. In nucleotides, the CDR3 is TGTGCCTGGAGTGTGGGACAGGGGTTGGCCGGGGAGCTGTTTTTT.

Comment on this clone: The identical CDR3 is also encoded by other nucleotide sequences in the sample. The chain uses TRBV5-1 and TRBJ1-2; perhaps TRBD1 as D (5 bases). Germline V gene data show CDR1 as SGHRS and CDR2 as YFSETQ. The V end was cut by 4 bases, the J end by 5 bases, with 18 bases between. The CDR3 runs 15 residues. CDR3 loop: CASSPRQSGPYGYTF. DNA of the CDR3: TGCGCCAGCAGCCCCCGACAGTCGGGCCCTTATGGCTACACCTTC.

In DNA form, the CDR3 reads TGTGCCAGCAGTACCATTGGCTACACCTTC. It translates to CASSTIGYTF. The rearrangement joins TRBV6-1 to TRBJ1-2; the D is unclear. Germline values: CDR1 MNHNS, CDR2 SASEGT. CDR3 size: 10 residues. The V end lost 5 bases, the J end lost 7 bases, and 5 bases lay between the germline ends.

The rearrangement uses TRBV5-1 and TRBJ2-3; either TRBD1 or TRBD2 may supply D (5 bases each). CDR3 length equals 13 residues. Trimming took off 5 bases at V and 2 bases at J, with 9 bases between the two ends. Germline V lookup: CDR1 SGHRS, CDR2 YFSETQ. The CDR3 region has the DNA TGCGCCAGCAGAGGGACCAACACAGATACGCAGTATTTT. This encodes CASRGTNTDTQYF.

This chain joins TRBV7-3 and TRBJ2-2; perhaps D is TRBD1 or TRBD2 (7 bases each). V was shortened by 5 bases and J by 4 bases, with 20 bases between the two germline ends. Germline V gives CDR1 SGHTA, CDR2 FQGTGA. CDR3 length: 17 residues. The CDR3 sequence: CASSPQGGAPITGELFF. The CDR3, as DNA: TGTGCCAGCAGCCCCCAGGGGGGGGCGCCTATCACCGGGGAGCTGTTTTTT.

The chain links TRBV19 to TRBJ1-3; no clear D. The CDR3 extends over 15 amino acids. Germline CDR1 and CDR2: LNHDA and SQIVND (reference sequence). V gave up 1 base and J gave up 5 bases, with 12 bases separating them. CDR3 sequence: CASSIVRASRNTIYF. As DNA, the CDR3 is TGTGCCAGTAGTATAGTCAGAGCTTCAAGAAACACCATATATTTT. Full variable domain (missing parts from reference TRBV19 and TRBJ1-3): DGGITQSPKYLFRKEGQNVTLSCEQNLNHDAMYWYRQDPGQGLRLIYYSQIVNDFQKGDIAEGYSVSREKKESFPLTVTSAQKNPTAFYLCASSIVRASRNTIYFGEGSWLTVV.

This clone was found once. The genes are TRBV6-6 and TRBJ1-5; D is unclear. Germline CDR1 reads MNHNY; CDR2 reads SVGAGI (reference sequence). The CDR3 is 13 amino acids. The V end was cut by 1 base, the J end by 4 bases, with 5 bases between. This CDR3 reads CASSYLENQPQHF. The CDR3 nucleotides read TGTGCCAGCAGTTACTTAGAGAATCAGCCCCAGCATTTT.